The source of this T cell receptor beta chain is a study of cytomegalovirus exposure and HLA in healthy donors. Overall study: The 120 validation repertoires, a later analysis reported, used the same platform as the approximately 700 first-cohort repertoires.

TCRdb's copy holds only in-frame clones and misses some; the assay was immunoSEQ multiplex PCR. The data hold more than 150,000 clones, with more than 65% observed a single time. V lost 3 bases and J lost 1, with 15 bases in between. Germline CDR1 is SEHNR and CDR2 is FQNEAQ (reference sequence). The CDR3 length is 16 residues. This clonotype was sampled from a woman aged 18 to 35 in good health and CMV-seropositive. This rearrangement joins TRBV7-9 to TRBJ1-1; a possible D gene is TRBD1 (6 bases). Sequenced input: PBMCs. The CDR3 is CASSFGGGLGNTEAFF. CDR3 DNA: TGTGCCAGCAGCTTTGGCGGGGGGCTCGGGAACACTGAAGCTTTCTTT.